This T cell receptor (beta chain) is drawn from a study of glioma-infiltrating T cells after dendritic cell vaccination. Study information: Patients had newly diagnosed or recurrent glioblastoma and received dendritic cell vaccines.

Time point indicated: after dendritic cell vaccination, including at tumor progression/relapse. There are 15 residues in the CDR3. The ends lost 2 bases at V and 7 bases at J; junction bases unmatched: 11. CDR1 and CDR2 from the germline V gene are MNHNS and SASEGT. The immunoSEQ assay amplified TCRB CDR3 from up to 2 ug DNA. The data were produced by immunoSEQ multiplex PCR, yet TCRdb's version contains in-frame clones alone and is incomplete. Of some 110,000 clones in the sample, 90% were seen once. Sample: blood, taken after dendritic cell vaccination. The sequence was collected from a human donor with glioblastoma. This rearrangement joins TRBV6-1 to TRBJ2-7; 7 bases are a match to TRBD2. CDR3 DNA: TGTGCCAGCAGTGAATCTTTTGGGGGAGGGGCGGAGCAGTACTTC. This sequence encodes CASSESFGGGAEQYF.